What follows are 32 T cell receptor beta chains derived from one specimen sequenced in a study of CD8 T cells in ankylosing spondylitis. Each CDR3 protein gets one entry after TCRdb re-called the 5' RACE reads with MiXCR. Among approximately 240,000 distinct CDR3 sequences, over 9.5% were seen once, and the ten largest hold less than 3%. The specimen was blood, either unsorted or a sorted T cell fraction (not recorded which). These receptors all stem from a male donor with ankylosing spondylitis or in good health (not recorded which).

This clonotype was seen repeatedly, ten times or more. The CDR3 loop is CAISSGGGYNEQFF. The CDR3 DNA follows: TGTGCCATATCAAGCGGGGGTGGCTACAATGAGCAGTTCTTC. The chain joins TRBV5-6 to TRBJ2-1; the match to TRBD2 covers 8 bases. This CDR3 has 14 amino acids. Losses at the gene ends were 9 bases for V and 3 bases for J; bases not matched to a gene: 8. Germline V gives CDR1 SGHDT, CDR2 YYEEEE.

The table lists this clonotype with many counts. The chain links TRBV12-3 or TRBV12-4 to TRBJ1-2; 7 nucleotides line up with TRBD1. After removal of 6 bases from V and 3 bases from J, the junction contained 4 bases not matched to a gene. The CDR3 runs to 13 residues. In nucleotides, the CDR3 is TGTGCCAGCAGCTCCGGGACAGACTATGGCTACACCTTC. Its translation: CASSSGTDYGYTF.

At least ten counts were recorded for this clonotype. The genes are TRBV7-2 and TRBJ2-3; 10 bases match TRBD2. V lost 5 bases, J lost 0 bases, and 2 bases stayed unmatched. Germline V lookup: CDR1 SGHTA, CDR2 FQGNSA. This CDR3 region has 15 residues. The CDR3 reads CASSTSGASTDTQYF. The DNA of the CDR3 is TGTGCCAGCAGCACTAGCGGGGCCAGCACAGATACGCAGTATTTT.

This clonotype was seen repeatedly, ten times or more. V and J are TRBV6-1 and TRBJ2-7, with D possibly matching TRBD2 (7 bases). This CDR3 contains 15 residues. Germline V gene lookup returns CDR1 MNHNS and CDR2 SASEGT. The V end lost 6 bases, the J end lost 0 bases, and 15 bases lay between the germline ends. The CDR3: CASRGGGADSYEQYF. The DNA of the CDR3 is TGTGCCAGCAGAGGGGGGGGAGCAGACTCCTACGAGCAGTACTTC.

This clonotype has at least ten counts. The chain couples TRBV4-1 to TRBJ1-1; no firm D call. This CDR3 has 13 amino acids. Trimming removed 9 bases from V and 0 bases from J, with 11 bases in between. In germline, CDR1 is MGHRA, CDR2 YSYEKL. The CDR3 bases are TGCGCCAGTCACACGGACTTGAACACTGAAGCTTTCTTT. Its translation is CASHTDLNTEAFF.

Worth noting for this clonotype: A much larger clonotype is one base distant, so this may be a read error. The gene calls are TRBV6-2 or TRBV6-3 and TRBJ2-1, with unresolved D. Germline V CDR1 and CDR2: MNHEY, SVGEGT. With 0 bases removed from V and 3 bases from J, the gap between germline ends came to 9 bases. The CDR3 totals 15 residues. CDR3: CASSYSWVYYNEQFF. The CDR3 DNA is TGTGCCAGCAGTTACTCGTGGGTCTACTACAATGAGCAGTTCTTC.

There are a few counts of this clonotype. The CDR3 loop reads CASGPGPSTDTQYF. The CDR3 coding sequence is TGCGCCAGCGGTCCAGGGCCCAGCACAGATACGCAGTATTTT. The chain links TRBV5-1 to TRBJ2-3; possibly TRBD1 for D (5 bases). V was shortened by 7 bases and J by 0 bases, with 12 bases between the two germline ends. Germline V gene sequence: CDR1 SGHRS, CDR2 YFSETQ. The CDR3 loop spans 14 amino acids.

This clonotype was detected ten times or more. The rearrangement uses TRBV4-1 and TRBJ2-2; TRBD2 might be the D (6 bases). This CDR3 contains 16 residues. V was clipped by 3 bases and J by 1 base, with 12 bases between them. The germline V gene has CDR1 MGHRA and CDR2 YSYEKL. The CDR3 DNA is TGCGCCAGCAGCCAGGGCGGGGATTTGAACACCGGGGAGCTGTTTTTT. Protein sequence: CASSQGGDLNTGELFF.

There are many counts of this clonotype. V is TRBV20-1 and J is TRBJ2-1; 8 bases are a match to TRBD2. Germline V gene sequence: CDR1 DFQATT, CDR2 SNEGSKA (reference sequence). The CDR3 spans 15 residues. The V and J ends lost 1 base and 3 bases, in that order; junction bases with no gene match: 5. CDR3 in DNA: TGCAGTGCTAGAGTGGGACTAGGTAACTACAATGAGCAGTTCTTC. Its protein product is CSARVGLGNYNEQFF.

In its sample, this clonotype was seen many times. The chain is built from TRBV12-3 or TRBV12-4 and TRBJ2-5; D is possibly TRBD2 (5 bases). This CDR3 is built from 13 residues. The V gene lost 8 bases and the J gene lost 4 bases, with 14 bases spanning the gap. The CDR3 DNA is TGTGCCAGCGGTGAGGGATGGGGAGAGACCCAGTACTTC. This translates into CASGEGWGETQYF.

V gene TRBV13 combines with J gene TRBJ2-7; 7 nucleotides align to TRBD1. Germline CDR1 and CDR2: PRHDT and FYEKMQ (reference sequence). J lost 4 bases, V lost 5 bases, and 14 bases had no gene match. The CDR3 contains 16 residues. The DNA of the CDR3 is TGTGCCAGCAGCCCTCTTGGAGCGAGGGGGCCATACGAGCAGTACTTC. Translated: CASSPLGARGPYEQYF. Combining the CDR3 with reference TRBV13 and TRBJ2-7 gives the whole variable domain AAGVIQSPRHLIKEKRETATLKCYPIPRHDTVYWYQQGPGQDPQFLISFYEKMQSDKGSIPDRFSAQQFSDYHSELNMSSLELGDSALYFCASSPLGARGPYEQYFGPGTRLTVT.

The chain uses TRBV4-1 and TRBJ2-2; D tentatively reads TRBD1 or TRBD2 (5 bases each). Germline assignment: CDR1 MGHRA and CDR2 YSYEKL. Trimming removed 0 bases from V and 3 bases from J, with 8 bases in between. The CDR3 contains 15 residues. The CDR3 DNA reads as TGCGCCAGCAGCCAAGAAGGGACGGACACCGGGGAGCTGTTTTTT. Translated: CASSQEGTDTGELFF.

This clonotype was detected ten times or more. The chain carries TRBV2 and TRBJ2-7, with D hard to call. V was trimmed by 7 bases and J by 0 bases, leaving 13 bases between them. The germline CDR1 and CDR2 sequences are SNHLY and FYNNEI. The length of the CDR3 is 14 residues. The CDR3 here is CASTGTVNSYEQYF. DNA for the CDR3: TGTGCCAGCACTGGAACAGTTAACTCCTACGAGCAGTACTTC.

This clonotype occurred many times. The chain couples TRBV7-2 to TRBJ2-2; a weak D match, TRBD2 (5 bases). The CDR3 is made up of 17 amino acids. The V end lost 4 bases, the J end lost 4 bases, and 19 bases lay between the germline ends. Germline V gene sequence: CDR1 SGHTA, CDR2 FQGNSA. CDR3 sequence: CASSSTLGGIATGELFF. For the CDR3, the DNA is TGTGCCAGCAGCTCCACACTAGGAGGTATCGCCACCGGGGAGCTGTTTTTT. Filled out from reference TRBV7-2 and TRBJ2-2, the complete variable domain reads GAGVSQSPSNKVTEKGKDVELRCDPISGHTALYWYRQSLGQGLEFLIYFQGNSAPDKSGLPSDRFSAERTGGSVSTLTIQRTQQEDSAVYLCASSSTLGGIATGELFFGEGSRLTVL.

This chain connects TRBV18 to TRBJ2-3; D may be TRBD2 (5 bases). In germline, CDR1 is KGHSH, CDR2 LQKENI. The CDR3 loop spans 15 amino acids. Trimming removed 4 bases at V and 6 bases at J, with 17 bases between. CDR3 nucleotide sequence: TGTGCCAGCTCACTCAATCCGGGGATGGCGGATACGCAGTATTTT. This gives the protein CASSLNPGMADTQYF.

This clonotype was seen many times. The genes are TRBV2 and TRBJ1-1; D unresolved. The CDR3 contains 17 residues. V was clipped by 5 bases and J by 2 bases, with 21 bases between them. Germline loops: CDR1 SNHLY, CDR2 FYNNEI. The CDR3 loop is CASSLLSTGSSNTEAFF. In DNA form, the CDR3 reads TGTGCCAGCAGTTTACTCTCAACCGGGAGCTCCAACACTGAAGCTTTCTTT.

This clonotype was counted at least ten times. This rearrangement joins TRBV6-2 or TRBV6-3 to TRBJ2-7, with 7 bases that match TRBD2. This CDR3 has 11 residues. The junction had 3 bases not matched to a gene; V was cut back by 7 bases and J by 6 bases. The germline gives CDR1 MNHEY, CDR2 SVGEGT. Here the CDR3 reads CASTSGGEQYF. CDR3 nucleotides: TGTGCCAGCACCTCGGGGGGCGAGCAGTACTTC.

The table lists this clonotype with a few counts. CDR3 bases: TGTGCCAGCAGCCGGGCGCGGGGCACTGAAGCTTTCTTT. The encoded protein is CASSRARGTEAFF. J is TRBJ1-1 and V is TRBV3-1, with D hard to call. This CDR3 is built from 13 residues. Trimming removed 4 bases at V and 4 bases at J, with 10 bases between. Germline V gene data show CDR1 as LGHDT and CDR2 as YNNKEL (reference sequence).

The table lists this clonotype with a count of one. No DNA is shown, since the ends of the CDR3 on it are uncertain; the CDR3 is the one TCRdb lists. The chain joins TRBV7-5 to TRBJ1-4; the D call in the table, TRBD1, was not verified against the DNA. TRBV7-5 is assigned pseudogene status. With termini counted, the CDR3 has 19 amino acids. The CDR3 protein is CISVSEAYSRQGEDEKLFF.

There are many counts of this clonotype. V and J are TRBV3-1 and TRBJ1-5; TRBD1 might be the D (6 bases). Germline V gives CDR1 LGHDT, CDR2 YNNKEL (reference sequence). Deletions cut 3 bases from V and 6 bases from J, with 9 bases between. The CDR3 is made up of 13 amino acids. The CDR3: CASSQGASQPQHF. CDR3 DNA: TGTGCCAGCAGCCAGGGGGCAAGTCAGCCCCAGCATTTT.

A remark on this clonotype: A much larger clone is a single base away; this may be a read error. This chain links TRBV2 with TRBJ1-5; a weak D match, TRBD1 (6 bases). Germline CDR1 and CDR2: SNHLY and FYNNEI. The CDR3 contains 15 residues. The CDR3 DNA reads as TGTACCAGCAGAAGCCGGGACATTCCTCATCAGCCCCAGCATTTT. Its translation: CTSRSRDIPHQPQHF.

This clonotype was seen many times. The chain is built from TRBV20-1 and TRBJ2-7; TRBD2 aligns across 11 bases. V trimming: 5 bases; J trimming: 6 bases; junction bases outside the gene matches: 6. This CDR3 contains 13 residues. Germline V gene data show CDR1 as DFQATT and CDR2 as SNEGSKA (reference sequence). CDR3: CSAYDGLAGEQYF. The DNA for the CDR3 is TGCAGTGCTTATGACGGACTAGCGGGCGAGCAGTACTTC.

This clonotype was observed a few times. This rearrangement joins TRBV11-3 to TRBJ2-1, with a weak D call TRBD2 (6 bases). This CDR3 has 14 residues. V lost 7 bases and J 4 bases, leaving 14 bases between the germline ends. CDR1 is SGHNT and CDR2 is YENEEA in the germline V gene. The CDR3 is CASTSGAGYNEQFF. DNA for the CDR3: TGTGCCAGCACCTCCGGGGCGGGATACAATGAGCAGTTCTTC.

This clonotype was seen many times. The gene calls are TRBV11-2 and TRBJ1-1; D ambiguous. Trimming pared 8 bases from V and 0 bases from J, leaving 13 bases between. Germline V gene data show CDR1 as SGHAT and CDR2 as FQNNGV. The length of the CDR3 is 14 residues. DNA of the CDR3: TGTGCCAGCGGCGCCGGCCTTATGAACACTGAAGCTTTCTTT. Translating it yields CASGAGLMNTEAFF.

This clonotype was seen at least ten times. The chain carries TRBV9 and TRBJ2-3; 7 bases fit TRBD2. V shed 0 bases and J 4 bases; nucleotides not matched to a gene: 8. The germline gives CDR1 SGDLS, CDR2 YYNGEE. The CDR3 consists of 16 residues. CDR3 residues: CASSVDGGGRADTQYF. The CDR3 DNA sequence: TGTGCCAGCAGCGTAGACGGGGGAGGGAGGGCAGATACGCAGTATTTT.

This clonotype was seen ten or more times. The V and J genes are TRBV4-1 and TRBJ2-1; TRBD2 agrees at 7 bases. Germline V gene data show CDR1 as MGHRA and CDR2 as YSYEKL. V trimming: 1 base; J trimming: 5 bases; junction bases outside the gene matches: 8. CDR3 size: 16 residues. The CDR3 sequence is CASSQATLAKHNEQFF. The CDR3, as DNA: TGCGCCAGCAGCCAAGCTACACTAGCGAAACACAATGAGCAGTTCTTC.

This clonotype was seen just once. A single base separates this from a much larger clone, so it may be a read error. This chain joins TRBV12-3 or TRBV12-4 and TRBJ2-3, with D perhaps TRBD1 or TRBD2 (7 bases each). The CDR3 totals 14 residues. CDR3: CVSSFGGSGTAQYF. The CDR3 bases are TGTGTCAGCAGTTTCGGGGGGTCCGGGACAGCGCAGTATTTT.

There are many counts of this clonotype. The rearrangement joins TRBV27 to TRBJ2-3, with a possible D match to TRBD2 (6 bases). V was clipped by 2 bases and J by 3 bases, with 18 bases between them. CDR3 length: 17 residues. Looked up from germline, CDR1 is MNHEY and CDR2 is SMNVEV (reference sequence). CDR3 nucleotide sequence: TGTGCCAGCAGTTTAGCCGGTTGGGGGGTTCGAACAGATACGCAGTATTTT. Translated: CASSLAGWGVRTDTQYF.

Ten or more counts support this clonotype. V usage is TRBV5-1 and J usage is TRBJ2-5; D could derive from TRBD1 or TRBD2 (7 bases each). The CDR3 runs to 14 residues. The germline V gene encodes CDR1 SGHRS and CDR2 YFSETQ. Trimming took 6 bases from V and 5 from J, leaving 17 bases between them. CDR3 loop: CASTDRQGGETQYF. The CDR3 DNA follows: TGCGCCAGCACCGACCGCCAGGGGGGGGAGACCCAGTACTTC.

In this sample, this clonotype turned up many times. This sequence joins TRBV5-1 and TRBJ2-2; D might be TRBD1 (6 bases). Looked up from germline, CDR1 is SGHRS and CDR2 is YFSETQ. With 9 bases removed from V and 1 base from J, the gap between germline ends came to 10 bases. This CDR3 region has 13 residues. CDR3 nucleotides: TGCGCCACCACAGGGTTGAACACCGGGGAGCTGTTTTTT. It is translated as CATTGLNTGELFF.

This clonotype was counted ten times or more. The V and J genes are TRBV5-1 and TRBJ2-2; 10 bases are shared with TRBD1. The CDR3 contains 16 residues. The germline gives CDR1 SGHRS, CDR2 YFSETQ. Germline trimming cut 4 bases from V and 3 bases from J; bases unmatched to any gene: 6. CDR3 loop: CASSVAGQGDTGELFF. In nucleotides, the CDR3 is TGCGCCAGCAGCGTTGCCGGACAGGGGGACACCGGGGAGCTGTTTTTT.

This clonotype appeared many times. V is TRBV12-3 or TRBV12-4 and J is TRBJ1-6, with D perhaps TRBD1 (6 bases). Trimming took 3 bases from V and 7 from J, leaving 10 bases between them. There are 14 residues in the CDR3. Here the CDR3 DNA reads TGTGCCAGCAGTTTCGGGGGCAGGAATTCACCCCTCCACTTT. It codes for CASSFGGRNSPLHF.